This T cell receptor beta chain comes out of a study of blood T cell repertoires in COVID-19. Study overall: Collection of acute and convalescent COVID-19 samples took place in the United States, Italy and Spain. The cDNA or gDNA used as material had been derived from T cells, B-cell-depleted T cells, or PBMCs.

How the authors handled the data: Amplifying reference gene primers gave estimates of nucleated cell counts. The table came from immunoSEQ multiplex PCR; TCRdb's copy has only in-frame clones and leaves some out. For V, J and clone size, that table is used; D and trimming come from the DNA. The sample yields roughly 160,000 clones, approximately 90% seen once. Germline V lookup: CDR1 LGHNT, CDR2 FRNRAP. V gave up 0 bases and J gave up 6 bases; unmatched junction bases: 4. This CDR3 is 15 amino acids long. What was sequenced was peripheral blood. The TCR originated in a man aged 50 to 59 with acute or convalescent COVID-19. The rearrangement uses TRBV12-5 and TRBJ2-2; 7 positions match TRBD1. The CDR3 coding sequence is TGTGCTAGTGGTTTGGTGACAGGGAGCGCCGGGGAGCTGTTTTTT. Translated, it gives CASGLVTGSAGELFF.